This TCR beta chain was recorded in a study of T cell repertoires in cytomegalovirus infection. Across the whole study: Matching HLA type, along with CMV infection, was indicated by public TCR beta signatures.

Trimming took 5 bases from V and 5 from J; bases not matched to a gene: 2. The CDR3 consists of 15 residues. This clonotype was seen many times. TCRdb redid the calling of the reads with MiXCR, one entry per CDR3 protein. The table records around 490,000 distinct CDR3 sequences, 26% of them present only once. This sequence originates from a human donor in good health (CMV status not recorded). Some clones in this sample may be carry-over from other donors' samples. The chain uses TRBV12-3 or TRBV12-4 and TRBJ2-3; 15 bases fit TRBD2. The sample consisted of PBMCs. CDR3 amino acids: CASSRGLAGGDTQYF. CDR3 sequence (DNA): TGTGCCAGCAGTAGGGGACTAGCGGGAGGAGATACGCAGTATTTT.